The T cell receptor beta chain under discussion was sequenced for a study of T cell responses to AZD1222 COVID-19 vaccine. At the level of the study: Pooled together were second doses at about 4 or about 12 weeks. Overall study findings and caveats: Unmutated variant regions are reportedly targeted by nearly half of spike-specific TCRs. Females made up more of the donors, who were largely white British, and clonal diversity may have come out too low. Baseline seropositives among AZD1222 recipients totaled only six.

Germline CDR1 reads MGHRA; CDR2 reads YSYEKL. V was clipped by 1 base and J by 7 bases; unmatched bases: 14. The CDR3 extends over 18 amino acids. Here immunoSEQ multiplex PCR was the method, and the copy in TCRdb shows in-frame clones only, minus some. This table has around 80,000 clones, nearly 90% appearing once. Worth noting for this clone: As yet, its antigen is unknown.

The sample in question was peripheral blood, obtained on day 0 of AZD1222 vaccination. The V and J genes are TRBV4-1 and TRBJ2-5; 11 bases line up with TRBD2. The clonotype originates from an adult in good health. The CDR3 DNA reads TGCGCCAGCAGCCAAGTGGCTAGCGGGGGGACGGTGGGTTGGACCCAGTACTTC. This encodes CASSQVASGGTVGWTQYF.